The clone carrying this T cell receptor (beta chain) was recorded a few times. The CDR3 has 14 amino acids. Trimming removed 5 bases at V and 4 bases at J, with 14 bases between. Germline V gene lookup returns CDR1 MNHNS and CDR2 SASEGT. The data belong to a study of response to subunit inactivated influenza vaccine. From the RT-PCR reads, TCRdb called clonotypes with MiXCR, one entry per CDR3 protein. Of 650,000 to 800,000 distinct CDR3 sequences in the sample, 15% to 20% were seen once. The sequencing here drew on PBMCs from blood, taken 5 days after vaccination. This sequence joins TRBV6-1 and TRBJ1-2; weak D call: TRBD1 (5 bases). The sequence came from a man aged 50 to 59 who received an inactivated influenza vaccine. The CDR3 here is CASSQGTWGYGYTF. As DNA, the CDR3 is TGTGCCAGCAGTCAAGGGACCTGGGGCTATGGCTACACCTTC.